The text below deals with one T cell receptor (beta chain). Its specificity is unknown. TCR beta VDJ combinations and CDR3 sequences were profiled from genomic DNA. In TCRdb, the reads were re-called with MiXCR into one record per CDR3 protein. Of roughly 160,000 distinct CDR3 sequences listed, 55% to 70% were seen once; the top ten hold about 41%. The sample is drawn from a study of CD8+CD57+ T cells in acquired aplastic anemia. Looking at the study overall: 3.2 ug was the average amount of DNA from sorted CD4+ and CD8+ cells. Points from the study as a whole: Comparison of patients with controls identified about 27 shared CD8+ CDR3 sequences.

Germline V CDR1 and CDR2: SEHNR, FQNEAQ (reference sequence). V was shortened by 3 bases and J by 5 bases, with 10 bases between the two germline ends. This CDR3 has 13 residues. The TCR was taken from a human donor in good health. Input material: sorted CD4+, CD8+, or CD8+CD57+ T cells (not recorded which) from PBMCs. The chain combines TRBV7-9 with TRBJ2-5, with D possibly TRBD1 on 6 matching bases. The CDR3 spells CASSFSQGETQYF. As DNA, the CDR3 is TGTGCCAGCAGCTTTTCCCAGGGGGAGACCCAGTACTTC.